The 30 T cell receptor beta chains below were found in one sample sequenced in a study of T cell responses to AZD1222 COVID-19 vaccine. Libraries were prepared by immunoSEQ multiplex PCR; TCRdb keeps only in-frame clonotypes and omits some of them. The sample lists more than 60,000 clones; over 75% were seen once. The source was peripheral blood, collected on day 0 of AZD1222 vaccination. These receptors all stem from an adult in good health.

V gene TRBV7-9 combines with J gene TRBJ2-5; weak D call: TRBD1 (6 bases). Between the trimmed V and J ends, which lost 5 bases and 1 base, there was a span of 14 bases. CDR1 is SEHNR, CDR2 FQNEAQ, per germline (reference sequence). The CDR3 loop spans 15 amino acids. The CDR3 DNA sequence: TGTGCCAGCAGCCGACCCGGACAGTTCCAAGAGACCCAGTACTTC. Translated, it gives CASSRPGQFQETQYF.

The chain employs TRBV15 and TRBJ2-3; D call uncertain. This CDR3 has 13 amino acids. Trimming cost V 1 base and J 2 bases, with 4 bases left between them. Per germline, CDR1 LNHNV and CDR2 YYDKDF (reference sequence). Here the CDR3 DNA reads TGTGCCACCAGCAGAGGAATCACAGATACGCAGTATTTT. It specifies CATSRGITDTQYF.

The rearrangement joins TRBV5-5 to TRBJ1-4; D is uncertain. Germline V lookup: CDR1 SGHKS, CDR2 YYEKEE (reference sequence). Deletions cut 4 bases from V and 1 base from J, with 11 bases between. The CDR3 sequence is 15 residues long. CDR3 sequence reads: CASSPAGITNEKLFF. CDR3 sequence (DNA): TGTGCCAGCAGCCCGGCGGGGATAACTAATGAAAAACTGTTTTTT.

This rearrangement joins TRBV6-5 to TRBJ1-4; D may be TRBD1 (5 bases). This CDR3 is 15 amino acids long. The V end was cut by 6 bases, the J end by 2 bases, with 13 bases between. Germline loops: CDR1 MNHEY, CDR2 SVGAGI. CDR3 bases: TGTGCCAGCAGCCTGGTTGGGGGTACTAATGAAAAACTGTTTTTT. Residues: CASSLVGGTNEKLFF.

V usage is TRBV28 and J usage is TRBJ2-2; 9 nucleotides agree with TRBD1. From germline, CDR1 is MDHEN and CDR2 SYDVKM. J was trimmed by 4 bases and V by 5 bases; bases with no gene match: 8. The CDR3 extends over 16 amino acids. The CDR3 region has the DNA TGTGCCAGCAGTCCTACATTGACAGGGGGCACCGGGGAGCTGTTTTTT. It yields the protein CASSPTLTGGTGELFF.

The J gene is TRBJ1-5, the V gene TRBV9; 9 bases align to TRBD1. The CDR3 contains 14 residues. J lost 6 bases, V lost 2 bases, and 3 bases had no gene match. In germline, CDR1 is SGDLS, CDR2 YYNGEE. Here the CDR3 reads CASSVRGQGQPQHF. CDR3 DNA: TGTGCCAGCAGCGTGAGGGGACAGGGTCAGCCCCAGCATTTT. Filled out from reference TRBV9 and TRBJ1-5, the complete variable domain reads DSGVTQTPKHLITATGQRVTLRCSPRSGDLSVYWYQQSLDQGLQFLIQYYNGEERAKGNILERFSAQQFPDLHSELNLSSLELGDSALYFCASSVRGQGQPQHFGDGTRLSIL.

The chain recombines TRBV6-1 with TRBJ2-5, with D hard to call. Between the trimmed V and J ends, which lost 3 bases and 14 bases, there was a span of 22 bases. The CDR3 has 14 residues. Looked up from germline, CDR1 is MNHNS and CDR2 is SASEGT. The CDR3 region is CASSEYTQTRRDYF. The CDR3 DNA reads TGTGCCAGCAGTGAGTACACCCAAACCCGCCGAGATTACTTC.

The J gene is TRBJ2-5, the V gene TRBV21-1; TRBD2, the table's D call, lacks a check against the DNA. TRBV21-1 is a pseudogene. The CDR3 totals 16 residues. The CDR3 region is CASSPRTSGGGETQYF. The CDR3 region has the DNA TGTGCCAGCAGCCCCCGGACTAGCGGGGGTGGTGAGACCCAGTACTTC.

This rearrangement joins TRBV29-1 to TRBJ2-1; D may be TRBD1 (6 bases). Trimming took off 4 bases at V and 6 bases at J, with 13 bases between the two ends. The CDR3 totals 13 residues. Germline values: CDR1 SQVTM, CDR2 ANQGSEA. CDR3: CSVGDTIPNEQFF. CDR3 sequence (DNA): TGCAGCGTTGGGGACACCATCCCCAATGAGCAGTTCTTC.

The chain has TRBV6-5 and TRBJ2-3; 10 nucleotides agree with TRBD1. The CDR3 sequence is 15 residues long. Germline loops: CDR1 MNHEY, CDR2 SVGAGI. With V trimmed by 4 bases and J by 3 bases, 4 bases remained unmatched. Here the CDR3 reads CASSFSGQGTDTQYF. DNA for the CDR3: TGTGCCAGCAGTTTCTCGGGACAGGGGACAGATACGCAGTATTTT.

The V gene is TRBV6-5, the J gene TRBJ1-1; D remains unclear. V shed 6 bases and J shed 0 bases, with 14 bases lying between them. Looked up from germline, CDR1 is MNHEY and CDR2 is SVGAGI. CDR3 length: 15 residues. The CDR3 loop reads CASRVSVGMNTEAFF. The CDR3 DNA reads as TGTGCCAGCAGGGTCTCAGTAGGCATGAACACTGAAGCTTTCTTT.

This chain joins TRBV3-1 (or the pseudogene TRBV3-2) and TRBJ2-2; a weak D match, TRBD1 (6 bases). V was cut by 0 bases and J by 7 bases, with 12 bases left in between. The length of the CDR3 is 15 residues. Germline CDR1 is LGHDT and CDR2 is YNNKEL (reference sequence). The CDR3 is CASSQEPGVSGELFF. The DNA for the CDR3 is TGTGCCAGCAGCCAAGAACCAGGGGTGAGCGGGGAGCTGTTTTTT.

This clone was recorded once. The chain has TRBV5-5 and TRBJ1-2; D ambiguous. CDR1 and CDR2 (germline): SGHKS, YYEKEE (reference sequence). Trimming removed 1 base from V and 4 bases from J, with 11 bases in between. The CDR3 covers 14 residues. Here the CDR3 DNA reads TGTGCCAGCAGCTTGCATGATCGCTCCTATGGCTACACCTTC. This encodes CASSLHDRSYGYTF. Complete variable domain (other parts from reference TRBV5-5 and TRBJ1-2): DAGVTQSPTHLIKTRGQQVTLRCSPISGHKSVSWYQQVLGQGPQFIFQYYEKEERGRGNFPDRFSARQFPNYSSELNVNALLLGDSALYLCASSLHDRSYGYTFGSGTRLTVV.

The chain recombines TRBV6-5 with TRBJ2-1, with D unresolved. The CDR3 sequence is 13 residues long. V gave up 8 bases and J gave up 9 bases, with 17 bases separating them. Germline-derived CDR1 and CDR2 are MNHEY and SVGAGI. CDR3 in amino acids: CASAPSGGREQFF. CDR3 bases: TGTGCCAGCGCCCCCTCGGGTGGGCGTGAGCAGTTCTTC.

The V gene is TRBV6-5, the J gene TRBJ1-1, with a tentative D call TRBD1 (5 bases). Trimming took 6 bases from V and 5 from J, leaving 16 bases between them. The CDR3 consists of 14 residues. Germline V CDR1 and CDR2: MNHEY, SVGAGI. The CDR3 bases are TGTGCCAGCAGCCGTCAGGGAGTTGGGACTGAAGCTTTCTTT. Encoded protein: CASSRQGVGTEAFF.

For the CDR3, the DNA is TGTGCCAGCAAGCCCCCGGGGTATGGCTACACCTTC. Amino acids: CASKPPGYGYTF. The chain uses TRBV28 and TRBJ1-2; no clear D. Looked up from germline, CDR1 is MDHEN and CDR2 is SYDVKM. V lost 7 bases and J 5 bases, leaving 11 bases between the germline ends. The CDR3 is 12 amino acids.

The chain carries TRBV5-1 and TRBJ1-2; 10 bases line up with TRBD1. There are 14 residues in the CDR3. In germline, CDR1 is SGHRS, CDR2 YFSETQ. V gave up 5 bases and J gave up 2 bases; unmatched junction bases: 3. CDR3 coding DNA: TGCGCCAGCAGACCGGGACAGGGGAACTATGGCTACACCTTC. Protein sequence: CASRPGQGNYGYTF.

The chain uses TRBV7-2 and TRBJ2-7; D might be TRBD1 (6 bases). There are 15 residues in the CDR3. Germline V lookup: CDR1 SGHTA, CDR2 FQGNSA. The ends were cut back, 1 base at V and 1 base at J, with 11 bases in the middle. CDR3 nucleotides: TGTGCCAGCAGCTTAGTTGGGACAAAGTCCTACGAGCAGTACTTC. Residues: CASSLVGTKSYEQYF. Combining the CDR3 with reference TRBV7-2 and TRBJ2-7 gives the whole variable domain GAGVSQSPSNKVTEKGKDVELRCDPISGHTALYWYRQSLGQGLEFLIYFQGNSAPDKSGLPSDRFSAERTGGSVSTLTIQRTQQEDSAVYLCASSLVGTKSYEQYFGPGTRLTVT.

The chain is built from TRBV2 and TRBJ1-5, with no clear D. The CDR3 is 13 residues long. Trimming pared 8 bases from V and 2 bases from J, leaving 10 bases between. The germline V gene encodes CDR1 SNHLY and CDR2 FYNNEI. The CDR3 loop reads CASEDVGNQPQHF. CDR3 sequence (DNA): TGTGCCAGCGAGGATGTGGGCAATCAGCCCCAGCATTTT.

The chain is built from TRBV4-2 and TRBJ1-1; TRBD1 might be the D (6 bases). The germline V gene encodes CDR1 LGHNA and CDR2 YNFKEQ. This CDR3 is 15 amino acids long. V gave up 0 bases and J gave up 11 bases, with 19 bases separating them. In DNA, the CDR3 is TGTGCCAGCAGCCAAGAACCCTCCGGGGGCGTACGGGCTTTCTTT. This codes for CASSQEPSGGVRAFF.

This clone came up a few times. This chain uses TRBV28 with TRBJ2-3, with D hard to call. CDR1 is MDHEN, CDR2 SYDVKM, per germline. This CDR3 contains 15 residues. Trimming took off 6 bases at V and 1 base at J, with 14 bases between the two ends. The CDR3 bases are TGTGCCAGCAGGGGGTGGAACGTCCGCACAGATACGCAGTATTTT. This translates into CASRGWNVRTDTQYF.

V usage is TRBV9 and J usage is TRBJ1-1; D is possibly TRBD1 (5 bases). The CDR3 extends over 14 amino acids. The germline V gene encodes CDR1 SGDLS and CDR2 YYNGEE. V was trimmed by 0 bases and J by 1 base, leaving 7 bases between them. This CDR3 is CASSVGQGNTEAFF. For the CDR3, the DNA is TGTGCCAGCAGCGTAGGGCAGGGGAACACTGAAGCTTTCTTT.

The chain has TRBV28 and TRBJ1-4; tentatively, D is TRBD1 (5 bases). The CDR3 runs 13 residues. V dropped 10 bases and J dropped 2 bases, with 11 bases sitting between them. Germline CDR1 is MDHEN and CDR2 is SYDVKM. In DNA, the CDR3 is TGTGCCACCAACCGGGACACTAATGAAAAACTGTTTTTT. Translated: CATNRDTNEKLFF.

This chain joins TRBV19 and TRBJ1-5; the D is unclear. Germline CDR1 and CDR2: LNHDA and SQIVND (reference sequence). Trimming removed 6 bases at V and 6 bases at J, with 21 bases between. This CDR3 is 16 amino acids long. This chain's CDR3 is CASSHTRALDFQPQHF. CDR3 in DNA: TGTGCCAGTAGCCACACCCGGGCCCTCGACTTTCAGCCCCAGCATTTT. Combining the CDR3 with reference TRBV19 and TRBJ1-5 gives the whole variable domain DGGITQSPKYLFRKEGQNVTLSCEQNLNHDAMYWYRQDPGQGLRLIYYSQIVNDFQKGDIAEGYSVSREKKESFPLTVTSAQKNPTAFYLCASSHTRALDFQPQHFGDGTRLSIL.

The chain recombines TRBV20-1 with TRBJ2-1; the D is unclear. V was pared by 5 bases and J by 5 bases, with 7 bases between. Germline V gene lookup returns CDR1 DFQATT and CDR2 SNEGSKA (reference sequence). The CDR3 covers 11 residues. The CDR3 nucleotides are TGCAGTGCTGAAGTCCACAATGAGCAGTTCTTC. Its translation: CSAEVHNEQFF.

The chain has TRBV4-2 and TRBJ1-1; D gene unclear. This CDR3 spans 17 amino acids. Germline V lookup: CDR1 LGHNA, CDR2 YNFKEQ. Trimming shortened V by 0 bases and J by 2 bases, and 16 bases separated the two germline ends. CDR3 sequence (DNA): TGTGCCAGCAGCCAAGAAGGGCAGGCACGGGTAAACACTGAAGCTTTCTTT. This translates into CASSQEGQARVNTEAFF.

This clone was detected only a few times. The J gene is TRBJ1-3, the V gene TRBV6-1; tentatively, D is TRBD1 (6 bases). V lost 1 base and J 2 bases, leaving 15 bases between the germline ends. Per germline, CDR1 MNHNS and CDR2 SASEGT. This CDR3 spans 17 amino acids. The CDR3 is CASSEEGRGFAGNTIYF. CDR3 coding DNA: TGTGCCAGCAGTGAAGAAGGCAGGGGATTTGCTGGAAACACCATATATTTT.

The genes are TRBV20-1 and TRBJ2-4; tentatively, D is TRBD2 (5 bases). Trimming removed 6 bases at V and 7 bases at J, with 10 bases between. Germline assignment: CDR1 DFQATT and CDR2 SNEGSKA (reference sequence). The CDR3 has 11 residues. The CDR3 DNA sequence: TGCAGTGCCCCGTCGGGGAACATTCAGTACTTC. As protein: CSAPSGNIQYF.

J is TRBJ2-5 and V is TRBV18, with a weak D call TRBD2 (5 bases). The V end lost 4 bases, the J end lost 1 base, and 7 bases lay between the germline ends. This CDR3 is 13 amino acids long. The germline CDR1 and CDR2 sequences are KGHSH and LQKENI. As DNA, the CDR3 is TGTGCCAGCTCACTTGGACTCCAAGAGACCCAGTACTTC. Encoded protein: CASSLGLQETQYF.

The CDR3 reads CAWSVGQGVQPQHF. The CDR3 DNA reads as TGTGCCTGGAGTGTTGGGCAGGGAGTTCAGCCCCAGCATTTT. This rearrangement joins TRBV30 to TRBJ1-5, with D possibly being TRBD1 (5 bases). Germline CDR1 and CDR2: GTSNPN and SVGIG (reference sequence). The V end lost 0 bases, the J end lost 6 bases, and 12 bases lay between the germline ends. The CDR3 is 14 amino acids.